These T cell receptor beta chains were read from a single sample in a study of blood T cell repertoires in COVID-19. The protocol was immunoSEQ multiplex PCR, while the TCRdb copy is restricted to in-frame clones and leaves out a portion. In the table there are tens of thousands of clones, 84% of which are singletons. Material: peripheral blood. All receptors derive from a man between 65 and 85 years old with active COVID-19. Each CDR3 is given with its conserved first and last residue. Fields, in order: J gene, V gene, CDR3 length, CDR3 protein.

j_gene: TRBJ1-5; v_gene: TRBV7-9; len: 13; CDR3aa: CASSLDTYQPQHF
j_gene: TRBJ2-5; v_gene: TRBV10-3; len: 17; CDR3aa: CAISPKLPGQGGETQYF
j_gene: TRBJ2-1; v_gene: TRBV2; len: 15; CDR3aa: CASSKGLAGGNEQFF
j_gene: TRBJ2-1; v_gene: TRBV4-1; len: 16; CDR3aa: CASSQGRQRAYNEQFF
j_gene: TRBJ1-1; v_gene: TRBV7-8; len: 15; CDR3aa: CASSSLRSKGGEAFF
j_gene: TRBJ2-3; v_gene: TRBV6-4; len: 15; CDR3aa: CASSDGTGGTDTQYF
j_gene: TRBJ2-1; v_gene: TRBV7-2; len: 15; CDR3aa: CASSLGTSSYNEQFF
j_gene: TRBJ2-7; v_gene: TRBV6-2/TRBV6-3; len: 12; CDR3aa: CASSPRSYEQYF
j_gene: TRBJ1-2; v_gene: TRBV27; len: 15; CDR3aa: CASARGVGPAYGYTF
j_gene: TRBJ1-6; v_gene: TRBV27; len: 15; CDR3aa: CASSSPGDYNSPLHF
j_gene: TRBJ2-2; v_gene: TRBV15; len: 17; CDR3aa: CATSREGRAANTGELFF
j_gene: TRBJ2-2; v_gene: TRBV5-6; len: 14; CDR3aa: CASSLTGVTGELFF
j_gene: TRBJ2-2; v_gene: TRBV3-1/TRBV3-2; len: 16; CDR3aa: CASSFAGTSGEGELFF
j_gene: TRBJ2-1; v_gene: TRBV5-1; len: 15; CDR3aa: CASSLTGIGYNEQFF
j_gene: TRBJ1-3; v_gene: TRBV11-3; len: 17; CDR3aa: CASSPTGGPDSGNTIYF
j_gene: TRBJ2-1; v_gene: TRBV30; len: 15; CDR3aa: CAWSPPGGGYNEQFF
j_gene: TRBJ2-7; v_gene: TRBV5-1; len: 14; CDR3aa: CASSLNAGTAEQYF